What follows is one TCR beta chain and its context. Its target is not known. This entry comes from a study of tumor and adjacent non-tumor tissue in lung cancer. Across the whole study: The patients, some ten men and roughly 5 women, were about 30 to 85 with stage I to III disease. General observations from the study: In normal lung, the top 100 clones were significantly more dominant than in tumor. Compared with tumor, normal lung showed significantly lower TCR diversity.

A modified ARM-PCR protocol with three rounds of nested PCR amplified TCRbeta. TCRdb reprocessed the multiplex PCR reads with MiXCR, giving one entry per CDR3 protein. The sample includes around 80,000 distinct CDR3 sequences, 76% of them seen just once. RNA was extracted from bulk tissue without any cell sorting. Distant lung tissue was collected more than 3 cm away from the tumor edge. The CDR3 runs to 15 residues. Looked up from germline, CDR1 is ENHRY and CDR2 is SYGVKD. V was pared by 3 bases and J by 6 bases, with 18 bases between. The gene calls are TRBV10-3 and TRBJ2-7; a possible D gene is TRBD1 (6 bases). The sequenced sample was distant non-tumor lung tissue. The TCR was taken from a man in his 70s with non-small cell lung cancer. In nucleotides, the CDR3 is TGTGCCATCAGTGAACCAAATCAAGACAGGATCGAGCAGTACTTC. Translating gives CAISEPNQDRIEQYF.